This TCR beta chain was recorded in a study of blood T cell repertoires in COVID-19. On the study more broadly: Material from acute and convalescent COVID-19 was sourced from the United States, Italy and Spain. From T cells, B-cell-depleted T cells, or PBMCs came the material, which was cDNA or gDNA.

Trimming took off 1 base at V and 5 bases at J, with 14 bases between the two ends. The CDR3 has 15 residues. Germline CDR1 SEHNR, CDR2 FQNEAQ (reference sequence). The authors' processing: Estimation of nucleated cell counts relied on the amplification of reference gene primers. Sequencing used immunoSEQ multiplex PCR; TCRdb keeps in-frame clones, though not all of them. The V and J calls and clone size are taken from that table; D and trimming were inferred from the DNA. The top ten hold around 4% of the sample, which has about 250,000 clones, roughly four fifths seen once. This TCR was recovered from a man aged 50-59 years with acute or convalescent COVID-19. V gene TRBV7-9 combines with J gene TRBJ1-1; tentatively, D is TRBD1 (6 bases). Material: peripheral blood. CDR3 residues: CASSLGGAGATEAFF. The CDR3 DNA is TGTGCCAGCAGCTTAGGAGGGGCAGGGGCGACTGAAGCTTTCTTT.